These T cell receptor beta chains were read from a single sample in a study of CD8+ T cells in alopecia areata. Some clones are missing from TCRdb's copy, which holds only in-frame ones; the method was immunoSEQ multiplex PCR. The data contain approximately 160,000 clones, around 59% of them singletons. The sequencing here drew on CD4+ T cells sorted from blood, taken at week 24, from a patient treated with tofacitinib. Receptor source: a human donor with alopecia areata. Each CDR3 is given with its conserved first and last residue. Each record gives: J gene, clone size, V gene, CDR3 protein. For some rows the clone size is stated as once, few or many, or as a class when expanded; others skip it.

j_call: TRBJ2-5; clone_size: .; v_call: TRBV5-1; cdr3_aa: CASSRGVLQETQYF
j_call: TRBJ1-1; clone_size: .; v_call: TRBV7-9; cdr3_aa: CASSLTSGLNTEAFF
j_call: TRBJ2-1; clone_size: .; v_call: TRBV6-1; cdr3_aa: CASSLDRTEQFF
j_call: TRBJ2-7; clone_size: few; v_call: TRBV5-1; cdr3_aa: CASSLRGSGVYEQYF
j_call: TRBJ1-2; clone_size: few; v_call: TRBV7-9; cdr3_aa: CASSDQGRPYGYTF
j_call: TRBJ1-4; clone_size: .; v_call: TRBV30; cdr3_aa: CAWMGTNEKLFF
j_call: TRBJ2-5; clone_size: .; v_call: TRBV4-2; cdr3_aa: CASSQRAGGYQETQYF
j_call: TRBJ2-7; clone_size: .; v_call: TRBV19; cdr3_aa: CASSPQGQRTYEQYF
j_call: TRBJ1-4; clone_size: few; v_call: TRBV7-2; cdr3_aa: CASSLDARAEKLFF
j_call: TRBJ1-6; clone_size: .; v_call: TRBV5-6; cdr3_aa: CASSLAGNSPLHF
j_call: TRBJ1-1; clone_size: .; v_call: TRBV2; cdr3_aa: CASSEAGANTEAFF
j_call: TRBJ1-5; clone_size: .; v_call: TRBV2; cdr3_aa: CASRPISDQPQHF
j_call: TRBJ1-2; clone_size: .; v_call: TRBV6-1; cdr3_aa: CASMGTGGVGYTF
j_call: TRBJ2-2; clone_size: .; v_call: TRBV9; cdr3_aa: CASSVGPGTGYTGELFF
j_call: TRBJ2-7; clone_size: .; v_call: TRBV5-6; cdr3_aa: CASSSTSYEQYF
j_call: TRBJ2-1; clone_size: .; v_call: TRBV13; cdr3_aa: CASSLDGGRSYNEQFF
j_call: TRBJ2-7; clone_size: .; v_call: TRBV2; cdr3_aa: CASSFPYLAGAYEQYF
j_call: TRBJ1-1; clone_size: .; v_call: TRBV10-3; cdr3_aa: CAISDGGIEAFF
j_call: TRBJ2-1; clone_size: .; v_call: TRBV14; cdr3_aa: CASSQVREQFF
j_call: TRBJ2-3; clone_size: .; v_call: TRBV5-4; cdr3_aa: CASSSIGGTDTQYF
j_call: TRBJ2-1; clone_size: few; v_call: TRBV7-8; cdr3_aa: CASSLRSEQFF
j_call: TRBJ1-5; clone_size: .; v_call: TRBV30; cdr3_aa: CAWSAGGIYSNQPQHF
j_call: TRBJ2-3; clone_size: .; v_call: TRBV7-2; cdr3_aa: CASSLVADTQYF
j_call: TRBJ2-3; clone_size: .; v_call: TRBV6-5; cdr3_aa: CASSYSIATDTQYF
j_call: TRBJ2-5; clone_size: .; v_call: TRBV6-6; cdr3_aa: CASSYGETQYF
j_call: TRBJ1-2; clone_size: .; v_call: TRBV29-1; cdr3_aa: CSVVGTVGYTF
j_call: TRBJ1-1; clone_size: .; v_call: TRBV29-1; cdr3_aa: CSGGGPWNTEAFF
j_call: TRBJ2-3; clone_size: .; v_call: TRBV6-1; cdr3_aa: CASRAGTGNADTQYF
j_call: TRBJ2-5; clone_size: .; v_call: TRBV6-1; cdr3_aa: CASSLSSGASETQYF
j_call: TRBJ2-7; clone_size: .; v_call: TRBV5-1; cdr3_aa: CASSSNQLEQYF
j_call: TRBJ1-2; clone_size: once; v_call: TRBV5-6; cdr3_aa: CASSLEGTYGYTF
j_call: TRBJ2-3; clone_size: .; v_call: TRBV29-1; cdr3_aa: CSVGGRVTDTQYF
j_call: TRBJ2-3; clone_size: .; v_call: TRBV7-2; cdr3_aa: CASSLSGQSDTQYF
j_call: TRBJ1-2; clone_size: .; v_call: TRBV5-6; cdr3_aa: CASSPGQNYGYTF
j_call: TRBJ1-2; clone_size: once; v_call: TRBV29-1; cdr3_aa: CSVEVPGQGEYGYTF
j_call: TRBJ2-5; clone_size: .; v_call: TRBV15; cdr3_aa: CATSRGHGQQETQYF
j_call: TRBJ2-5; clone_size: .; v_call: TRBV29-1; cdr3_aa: CSVKGSGGKETQYF
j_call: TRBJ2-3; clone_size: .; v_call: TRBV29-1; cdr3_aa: CSVGADTQYF
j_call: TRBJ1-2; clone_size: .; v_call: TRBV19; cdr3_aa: CASSIDHGLYGYTF
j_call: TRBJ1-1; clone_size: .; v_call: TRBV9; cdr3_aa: CASSVDLLAEAFF
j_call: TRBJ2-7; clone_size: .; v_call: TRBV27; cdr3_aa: CASSWGQAPKQYF
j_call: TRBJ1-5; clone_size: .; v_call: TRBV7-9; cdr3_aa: CASSTGRINQPQHF
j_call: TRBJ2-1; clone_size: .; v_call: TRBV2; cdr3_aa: CASSEFGLAGYNEQFF
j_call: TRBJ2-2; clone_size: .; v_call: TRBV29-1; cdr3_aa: CSAENPNTGELFF
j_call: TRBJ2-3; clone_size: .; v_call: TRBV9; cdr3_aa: CASSVALTTDTQYF
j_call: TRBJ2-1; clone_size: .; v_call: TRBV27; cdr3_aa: CASRKPGLWYNEQFF
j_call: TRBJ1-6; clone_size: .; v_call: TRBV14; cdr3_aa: CASSQGLSYNSPLHF
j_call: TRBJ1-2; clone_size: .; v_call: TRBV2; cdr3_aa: CASSETGGGYTF
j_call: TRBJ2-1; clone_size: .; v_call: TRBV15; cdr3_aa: CATSRDNGGAQRYEQFF